This section outlines one T cell receptor beta chain sequence together with its context. The table came from immunoSEQ multiplex PCR; TCRdb's copy has only in-frame clones and leaves some out. The sample lists approximately 74,000 clones, 80% to 95% occurring once. The data stem from a study of OX40 agonist ivuxolimab in advanced cancers. Study details: The eligibility criteria allowed prior anti-PD-1, anti-PD-L1 or anti-CTLA-4 therapy, and approximately 42% had some.

Germline-derived CDR1 and CDR2 are MNHNY and SVGAGI (reference sequence). The CDR3 is made up of 15 amino acids. The V and J ends lost 6 bases and 6 bases, in that order; junction bases with no gene match: 9. The V call is TRBV6-6, the J call TRBJ2-5; 11 bases are shared with TRBD2. The source of this sequence is an adult with an advanced solid tumor such as melanoma, head and neck, liver or kidney cancer. Source: CD4+ or CD8+ T cells sorted from blood, taken in a trial of the OX40 agonist ivuxolimab. The CDR3 reads CASSPVTSGTQTQYF. In DNA form, the CDR3 reads TGTGCCAGCAGCCCCGTGACTAGCGGGACACAGACCCAGTACTTC.